This T cell receptor (beta chain) was captured in a study of regulatory T cells in long-lasting Graves disease. Time point meaning: newly diagnosed GD, antithyroid drugs for less than 3 months. PBMCs were the source of the RNA used for TCR sequencing. Notes on the study in general: Repertoires from persistent disease leaned toward TRBV28, TRBJ1-2 and TRBJ2-5.

This clonotype was seen many times. The antigen remains unidentified. CDR1 is ENHRY and CDR2 is SYGVKD in the germline V gene. The CDR3 is 15 residues long. Germline trimming cut 7 bases from V and 6 bases from J; bases unmatched to any gene: 15. For TCR beta, libraries came from iRepertoire HTBI primers and Arm-PCR of CDR3 regions. As handled by the study authors: In the combined samples, roughly 60 TRBV and 11 to 15 TRBJ segments were identified. MiXCR, applied by TCRdb to the multiplex PCR reads, yields one record per CDR3 protein. The V and J calls follow TCRdb's processing rather than the paper's. The sample holds 400,000 to 550,000 distinct CDR3 sequences, under 15% seen once. This sample was also put to use in a study of T cells in Graves' hyperthyroidism and ophthalmopathy.

V is TRBV10-3 and J is TRBJ2-7, with 7 bases fitting TRBD1. This TCR was sampled from a woman aged 25 to 39 with Graves disease. Sequenced material: peripheral blood mononuclear cells (PBMCs), taken at new diagnosis, from a patient treated with antithyroid drugs. The CDR3 region has the DNA TGTGCCATCAAAATACCCGGGACAGTAAGGACCGAGCAGTACTTC. This sequence encodes CAIKIPGTVRTEQYF.